These 14 T cell receptor beta chains originate from one sample sequenced in a study of control samples from healthy donors and cancer patients. Assay: immunoSEQ multiplex PCR; the TCRdb copy retains only in-frame clones and omits some. In the table there are roughly 95,000 clones, approximately 90% of which are singletons. Sequences were obtained from blood. The receptors were gathered from a woman aged 25 to 39 in good health.

The chain recombines TRBV28 with TRBJ2-5; no firm D call. V was trimmed by 6 bases and J by 5 bases, leaving 16 bases between them. Per the germline V gene, CDR1 is MDHEN and CDR2 is SYDVKM. The CDR3 covers 14 residues. This chain's CDR3 is CASSIQDDRETQYF. The DNA for the CDR3 is TGTGCCAGCAGCATCCAGGATGATCGTGAGACCCAGTACTTC.

The V call is TRBV3-1 (or the pseudogene TRBV3-2), the J call TRBJ2-1; D gene uncertain. From germline, CDR1 is LGHDT and CDR2 YNNKEL (reference sequence). The V and J ends lost 4 bases and 0 bases respectively, with 7 bases between them. The CDR3 has 14 amino acids. CDR3: CASSLLGSYNEQFF. The CDR3 bases are TGTGCCAGCAGCCTCCTTGGCTCCTACAATGAGCAGTTCTTC.

Only a few counts were recorded for this clone. The V and J genes are TRBV27 and TRBJ1-2; D is uncertain. Between the trimmed V and J ends, which lost 2 bases and 7 bases, there was a span of 8 bases. Germline-derived CDR1 and CDR2 are MNHEY and SMNVEV (reference sequence). This CDR3 has 12 residues. In DNA form, the CDR3 reads TGTGCCAGCAGTTTAGGAGGGAGTGGCTACACCTTC. Protein sequence: CASSLGGSGYTF.

The chain recombines TRBV29-1 with TRBJ2-1, with TRBD2 identical over 10 bases. This CDR3 region has 20 residues. Per the germline V gene, CDR1 is SQVTM and CDR2 is ANQGSEA. J gave up 8 bases and V 4 bases, and 26 bases lay outside the gene matches. The CDR3 spells CSVARGGGRGASGRGYEQFF. The CDR3 region has the DNA TGCAGCGTTGCCCGCGGGGGTGGACGGGGAGCTAGCGGGAGAGGCTATGAGCAGTTCTTC.

This clone turned up a few times. The chain carries TRBV28 and TRBJ2-3; either TRBD1 or TRBD2 may supply D (6 bases each). The V and J ends lost 2 bases and 6 bases respectively, with 12 bases between them. This CDR3 is 14 amino acids long. Germline CDR1 is MDHEN and CDR2 is SYDVKM. Written as DNA, the CDR3 is TGTGCCAGCAGTTTAACGAGGGGGGTTGATACGCAGTATTTT. This gives the protein CASSLTRGVDTQYF. Using reference TRBV28 and TRBJ2-3 for the parts outside the CDR3, the full variable domain is DVKVTQSSRYLVKRTGEKVFLECVQDMDHENMFWYRQDPGLGLRLIYFSYDVKMKEKGDIPEGYSVSREKKERFSLILESASTNQTSMYLCASSLTRGVDTQYFGPGTRLTVL.

This sequence joins TRBV10-1 and TRBJ2-3; 10 bases are a match to TRBD2. CDR1 WNHNN and CDR2 SYGVQD come from the germline V gene (reference sequence). This CDR3 has 16 amino acids. V lost 3 bases, J lost 1 base, and 4 bases stayed unmatched. The CDR3: CASSDRGTSGTDTQYF. The CDR3 bases are TGCGCCAGCAGTGATAGGGGGACTAGCGGCACAGATACGCAGTATTTT.

CDR3 coding DNA: TGTGCCTGGAGTGTATCTAGCGGAAACATTCAGTACTTC. It is translated as CAWSVSSGNIQYF. This chain connects TRBV30 to TRBJ2-4; 7 positions agree with TRBD2. Germline V gene lookup returns CDR1 GTSNPN and CDR2 SVGIG (reference sequence). Germline trimming cut 0 bases from V and 6 bases from J; bases unmatched to any gene: 2. The CDR3 contains 13 residues.

The genes are TRBV14 and TRBJ2-5; no firm D call. CDR1 is SGHDN, CDR2 FVKESK, per germline. The CDR3 sequence is 16 residues long. Trimming removed 4 bases at V and 2 bases at J, with 17 bases between. The CDR3 spells CASSPKSAQTQETQYF. The CDR3 DNA reads TGTGCCAGCAGCCCCAAGTCGGCTCAGACTCAAGAGACCCAGTACTTC. The full variable domain, its missing parts supplied by reference TRBV14 and TRBJ2-5, is EAGVTQFPSHSVIEKGQTVTLRCDPISGHDNLYWYRRVMGKEIKFLLHFVKESKQDESGMPNNRFLAERTGGTYSTLKVQPAELEDSGVYFCASSPKSAQTQETQYFGPGTRLLVL.

This clone was picked up one time. The chain uses TRBV14 and TRBJ2-1, with 8 bases identical to TRBD1. The J segment lost 0 bases and the V segment lost 1 base, leaving 5 bases of the junction unmatched. CDR3 length: 17 amino acids. Germline V gives CDR1 SGHDN, CDR2 FVKESK. CDR3 loop: CASSQGTGSLSYNEQFF. For the CDR3, the DNA is TGTGCCAGCAGCCAAGGGACAGGGAGTCTCTCCTACAATGAGCAGTTCTTC.

The chain has TRBV2 and TRBJ2-2; D is ambiguous. Trimming shortened V by 4 bases and J by 0 bases, and 9 bases separated the two germline ends. CDR3 length equals 15 residues. Germline V gene lookup returns CDR1 SNHLY and CDR2 FYNNEI. CDR3: CASSGTTANTGELFF. In DNA form, the CDR3 reads TGTGCCAGCAGTGGGACGACCGCGAACACCGGGGAGCTGTTTTTT.

The V gene is TRBV10-1, the J gene TRBJ1-6; D gene uncertain. The CDR3 spans 13 residues. The V gene's germline CDR1 is WNHNN and CDR2 SYGVQD (reference sequence). The V end was cut by 0 bases, the J end by 7 bases, with 4 bases between. The CDR3 here is CASSESWNSPLHF. The CDR3 DNA follows: TGCGCCAGCAGTGAGTCGTGGAATTCACCCCTCCACTTT.

CDR3: CASSQGAGRQGGSGELFF. The CDR3 DNA follows: TGTGCCAGCAGCCAAGGAGCTGGTCGGCAGGGAGGGTCGGGGGAGCTGTTTTTT. This sequence joins TRBV3-1 (or the pseudogene TRBV3-2) and TRBJ2-2; 7 bases match TRBD2. Losses at the gene ends were 1 base for V and 8 bases for J; bases not matched to a gene: 16. The CDR3 covers 18 residues. Germline CDR1 and CDR2: LGHDT and YNNKEL (reference sequence).

This rearrangement joins TRBV12-3 or TRBV12-4 to TRBJ1-5; no firm D call. This CDR3 is 13 amino acids long. Trimming removed 7 bases from V and 4 bases from J, with 11 bases in between. CDR3 nucleotides: TGTGCCAGCACTTCCGGAGGAAATCAGCCCCAGCATTTT. Protein product: CASTSGGNQPQHF.

The rearrangement links TRBV6-2 or TRBV6-3 to TRBJ1-1; tentatively, D is TRBD1 (6 bases). V lost 4 bases and J lost 10, with 19 bases in between. This CDR3 has 14 residues. Germline CDR1 is MNHEY and CDR2 is SVGEGT. CDR3 coding DNA: TGTGCCAGCAGTTGGCGGGGGCGGGATTGGGGAGCTTTCTTT. Translating it yields CASSWRGRDWGAFF.